This is a list of T cell receptor beta chains from one sample in a study of CD8 T cells in ankylosing spondylitis. TCRdb analysed the 5' RACE reads with MiXCR anew, one entry per CDR3 protein. The sample has about 330,000 distinct CDR3 sequences; 8% are singletons. The source material was blood, either unsorted or a sorted T cell fraction (not recorded which). These receptors were collected from a male donor with ankylosing spondylitis. Each CDR3 is given with its conserved first and last residue. Each record gives: D gene, clone size, V gene, CDR3 length, J gene, CDR3 protein, CDR3 DNA. The D gene is left open where the match is weak. Rows give clone size only sometimes, using once, few, many, or a class for an expanded clone.

>NA|few|TRBV20-1|14|TRBJ1-5
CSALGPGGDQPQHF
TGCAGTGCCCTTGGACCTGGGGGTGATCAGCCCCAGCATTTT
>NA|many|TRBV7-9|11|TRBJ1-1
CASTSSTEAFF
TGTGCCAGCACATCGAGCACTGAAGCTTTCTTT
>TRBD2|many|TRBV29-1|14|TRBJ2-1
CSVFESGSLGEQFF
TGCAGCGTTTTTGAAAGCGGGAGCCTTGGGGAGCAGTTCTTC
>TRBD1|few|TRBV5-1|15|TRBJ2-3
CASSPAQGAVDTQYF
TGCGCCAGCAGCCCCGCCCAGGGGGCGGTAGATACGCAGTATTTT
>TRBD1|NA|TRBV28|14|TRBJ2-7
CASSTRTGPYEQYF
TGTGCCAGCAGTACGCGGACAGGACCCTACGAGCAGTACTTC
>NA|few|TRBV29-1|11|TRBJ2-1
CSVEPANEQFF
TGCAGCGTTGAGCCCGCTAATGAGCAGTTCTTC
>NA|few|TRBV14|13|TRBJ1-2
CASSQEVRAGYTF
TGTGCCAGCAGCCAAGAGGTCAGGGCTGGCTACACCTTC
>TRBD2|few|TRBV20-1|11|TRBJ2-1
CSARGGGEQFF
TGCAGTGCTAGAGGGGGAGGGGAGCAGTTCTTC
>TRBD2|NA|TRBV28|15|TRBJ2-5
CASRGGAHRLETQYF
TGTGCCAGCCGCGGGGGGGCTCACCGCCTGGAGACCCAGTACTTC
>NA|NA|TRBV2|17|TRBJ2-6
CASSESTGFSGANVLTF
TGTGCCAGCAGCGAGAGCACAGGGTTCTCCGGGGCCAACGTCCTGACTTTC
>TRBD1|NA|TRBV4-3|15|TRBJ1-6
CASSHDRAGNSPLHF
TGCGCCAGCAGCCATGACAGGGCCGGTAATTCACCCCTCCACTTT
>NA|NA|TRBV4-1|15|TRBJ1-2
CASSQEFRVFDGYTF
TGCGCCAGCAGCCAAGAGTTCAGGGTATTCGATGGCTACACCTTC
>TRBD2|NA|TRBV7-2|15|TRBJ2-5
CASSPRLAGYETQYF
TGTGCCAGCAGCCCGAGACTAGCGGGATACGAGACCCAGTACTTC
>TRBD1|NA|TRBV11-3|15|TRBJ1-5
CASNFGQGDNQPQHF
TGTGCCAGCAACTTTGGACAGGGTGACAATCAGCCCCAGCATTTT